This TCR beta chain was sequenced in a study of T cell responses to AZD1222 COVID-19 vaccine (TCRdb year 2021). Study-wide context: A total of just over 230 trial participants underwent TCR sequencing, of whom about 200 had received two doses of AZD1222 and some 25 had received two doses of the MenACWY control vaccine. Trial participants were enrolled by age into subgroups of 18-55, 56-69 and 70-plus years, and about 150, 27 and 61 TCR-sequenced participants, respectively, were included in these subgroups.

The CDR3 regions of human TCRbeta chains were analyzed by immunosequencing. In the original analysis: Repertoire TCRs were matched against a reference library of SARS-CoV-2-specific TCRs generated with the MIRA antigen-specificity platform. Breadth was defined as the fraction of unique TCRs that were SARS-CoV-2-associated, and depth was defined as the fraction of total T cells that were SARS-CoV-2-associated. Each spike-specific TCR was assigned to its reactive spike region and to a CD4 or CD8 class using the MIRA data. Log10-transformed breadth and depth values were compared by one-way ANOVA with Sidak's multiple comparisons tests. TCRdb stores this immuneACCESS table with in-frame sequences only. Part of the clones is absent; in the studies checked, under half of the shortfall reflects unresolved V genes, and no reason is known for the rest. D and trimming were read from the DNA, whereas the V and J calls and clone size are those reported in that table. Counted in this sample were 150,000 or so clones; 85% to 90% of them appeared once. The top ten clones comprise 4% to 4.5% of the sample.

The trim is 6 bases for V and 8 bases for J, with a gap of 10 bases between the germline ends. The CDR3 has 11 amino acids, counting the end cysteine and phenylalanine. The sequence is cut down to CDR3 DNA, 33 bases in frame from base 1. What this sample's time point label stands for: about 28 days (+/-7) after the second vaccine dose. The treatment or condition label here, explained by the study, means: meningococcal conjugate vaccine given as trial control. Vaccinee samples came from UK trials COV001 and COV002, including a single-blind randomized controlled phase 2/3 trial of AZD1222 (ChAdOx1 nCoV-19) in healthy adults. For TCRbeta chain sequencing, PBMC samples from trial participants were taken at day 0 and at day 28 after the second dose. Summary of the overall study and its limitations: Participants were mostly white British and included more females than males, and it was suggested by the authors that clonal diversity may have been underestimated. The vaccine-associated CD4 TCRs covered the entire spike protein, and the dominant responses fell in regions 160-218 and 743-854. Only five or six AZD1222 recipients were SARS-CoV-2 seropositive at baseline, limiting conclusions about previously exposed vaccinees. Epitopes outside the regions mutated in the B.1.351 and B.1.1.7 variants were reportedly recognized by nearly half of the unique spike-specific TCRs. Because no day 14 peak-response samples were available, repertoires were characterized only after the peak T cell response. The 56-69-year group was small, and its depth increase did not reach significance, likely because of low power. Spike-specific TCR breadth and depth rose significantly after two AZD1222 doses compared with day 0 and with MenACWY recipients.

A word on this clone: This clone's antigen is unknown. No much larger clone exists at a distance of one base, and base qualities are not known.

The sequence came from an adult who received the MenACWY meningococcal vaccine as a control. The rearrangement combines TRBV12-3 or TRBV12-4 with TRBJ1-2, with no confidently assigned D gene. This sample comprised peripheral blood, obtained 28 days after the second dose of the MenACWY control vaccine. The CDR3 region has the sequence CASSKGGGYTF. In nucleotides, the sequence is TGTGCCAGCAGCAAGGGTGGCGGCTACACCTTC.